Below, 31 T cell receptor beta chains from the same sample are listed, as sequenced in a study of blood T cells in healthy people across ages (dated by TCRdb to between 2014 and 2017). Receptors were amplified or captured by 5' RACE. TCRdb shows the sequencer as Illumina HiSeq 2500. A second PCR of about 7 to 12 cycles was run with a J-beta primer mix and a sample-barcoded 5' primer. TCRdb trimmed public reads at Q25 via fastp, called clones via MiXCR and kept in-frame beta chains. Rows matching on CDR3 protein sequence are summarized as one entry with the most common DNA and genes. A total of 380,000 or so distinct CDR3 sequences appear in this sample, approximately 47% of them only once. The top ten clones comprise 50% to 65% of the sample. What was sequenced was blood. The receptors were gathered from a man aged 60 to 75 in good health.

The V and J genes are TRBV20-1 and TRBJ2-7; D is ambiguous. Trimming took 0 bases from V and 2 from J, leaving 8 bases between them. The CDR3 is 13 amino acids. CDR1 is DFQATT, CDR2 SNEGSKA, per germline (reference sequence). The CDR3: CSARDPEPYEQYF. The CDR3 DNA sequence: TGCAGTGCTAGAGATCCCGAGCCCTACGAGCAGTACTTC.

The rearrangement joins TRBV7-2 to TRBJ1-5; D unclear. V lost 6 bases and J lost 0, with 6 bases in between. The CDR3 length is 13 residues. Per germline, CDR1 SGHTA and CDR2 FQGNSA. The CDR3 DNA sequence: TGTGCCAGCAGTCGGAATAGCAATCAGCCCCAGCATTTT. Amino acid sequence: CASSRNSNQPQHF.

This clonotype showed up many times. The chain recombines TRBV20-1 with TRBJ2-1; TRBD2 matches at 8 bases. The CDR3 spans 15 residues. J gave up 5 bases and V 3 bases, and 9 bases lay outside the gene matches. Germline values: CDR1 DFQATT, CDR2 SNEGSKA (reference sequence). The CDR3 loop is CSASEEKTSDNEQFF. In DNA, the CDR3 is TGCAGTGCTAGTGAGGAGAAGACTAGCGACAATGAGCAGTTCTTC.

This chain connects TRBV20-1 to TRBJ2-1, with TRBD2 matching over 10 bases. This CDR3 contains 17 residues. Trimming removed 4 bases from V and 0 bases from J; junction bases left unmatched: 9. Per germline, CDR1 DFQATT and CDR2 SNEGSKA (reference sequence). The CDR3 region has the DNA TGCAGTGCTATGACGAGCGGGAGGGCGGGCTCCTACAATGAGCAGTTCTTC. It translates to CSAMTSGRAGSYNEQFF.

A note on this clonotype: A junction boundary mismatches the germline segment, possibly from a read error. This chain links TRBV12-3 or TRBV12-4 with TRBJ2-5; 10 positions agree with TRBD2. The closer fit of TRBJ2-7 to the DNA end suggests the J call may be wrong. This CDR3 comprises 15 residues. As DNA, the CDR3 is TGTGCCGGCAGTTTAAGAGCGGGGGGGGCCTACGAGCAGTACTTC. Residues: CAGSLRAGGAYEQYF.

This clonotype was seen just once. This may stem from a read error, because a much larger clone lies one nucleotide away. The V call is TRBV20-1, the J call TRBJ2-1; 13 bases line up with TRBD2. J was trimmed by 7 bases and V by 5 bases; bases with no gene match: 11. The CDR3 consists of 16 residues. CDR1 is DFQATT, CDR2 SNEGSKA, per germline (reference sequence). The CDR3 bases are TGCAGTGCTGAGCAACTAGCGGGGGGGCCAAGGAATGAGCAGTTCTTC. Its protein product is CSAEQLAGGPRNEQFF.

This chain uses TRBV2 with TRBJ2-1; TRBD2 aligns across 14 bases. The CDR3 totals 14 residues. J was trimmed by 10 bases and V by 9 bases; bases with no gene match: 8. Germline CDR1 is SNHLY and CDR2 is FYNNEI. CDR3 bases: TGTGCCAGTGGGACTAGCGGGGGTTCCTACGAGCAGTTCTTC. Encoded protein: CASGTSGGSYEQFF. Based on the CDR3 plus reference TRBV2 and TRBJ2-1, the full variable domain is EPEVTQTPSHQVTQMGQEVILRCVPISNHLYFYWYRQILGQKVEFLVSFYNNEISEKSEIFDDQFSVERPDGSNFTLKIRSTKLEDSAMYFCASGTSGGSYEQFFGPGTRLTVL.

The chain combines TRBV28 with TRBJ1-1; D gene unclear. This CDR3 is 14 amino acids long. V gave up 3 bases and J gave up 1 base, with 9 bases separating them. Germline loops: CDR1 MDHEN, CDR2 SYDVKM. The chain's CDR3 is CASSFPRGNTEAFF. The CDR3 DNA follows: TGTGCCAGCAGTTTCCCTCGTGGGAACACTGAAGCTTTCTTT.

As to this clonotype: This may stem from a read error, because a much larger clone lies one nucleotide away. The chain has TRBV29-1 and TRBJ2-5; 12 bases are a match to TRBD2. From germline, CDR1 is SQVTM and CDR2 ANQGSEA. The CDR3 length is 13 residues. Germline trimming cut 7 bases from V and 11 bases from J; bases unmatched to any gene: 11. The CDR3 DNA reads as TGCAGCGCCTCCAGGACTAGCGGGAATGAGCAGTACTTC. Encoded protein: CSASRTSGNEQYF.

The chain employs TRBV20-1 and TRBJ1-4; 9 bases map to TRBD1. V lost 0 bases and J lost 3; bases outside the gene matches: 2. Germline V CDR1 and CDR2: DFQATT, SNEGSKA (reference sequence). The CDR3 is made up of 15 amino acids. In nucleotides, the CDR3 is TGCAGTGCTAGAGAAGGGACAGGGTCTAATGAAAAACTGTTTTTT. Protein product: CSAREGTGSNEKLFF.

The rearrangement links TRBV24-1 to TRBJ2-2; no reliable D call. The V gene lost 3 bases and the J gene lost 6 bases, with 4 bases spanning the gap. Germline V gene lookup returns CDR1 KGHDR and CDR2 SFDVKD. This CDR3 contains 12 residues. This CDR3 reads CATSDAAGELFF. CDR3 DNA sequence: TGTGCCACCAGTGATGCTGCCGGGGAGCTGTTTTTT.

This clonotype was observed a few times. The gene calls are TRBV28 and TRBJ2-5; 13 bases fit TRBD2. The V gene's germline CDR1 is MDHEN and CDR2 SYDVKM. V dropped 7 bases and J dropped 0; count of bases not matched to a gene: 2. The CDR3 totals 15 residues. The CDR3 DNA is TGTGCCAGCAAGACTAGCGGGAGGTACCAAGAGACCCAGTACTTC. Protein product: CASKTSGRYQETQYF.

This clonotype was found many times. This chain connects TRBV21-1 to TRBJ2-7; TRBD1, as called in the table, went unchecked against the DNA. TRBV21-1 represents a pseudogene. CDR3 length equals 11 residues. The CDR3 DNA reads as TGTGCCAGCACCACGGACGGACCCCTGTACTTC. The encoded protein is CASTTDGPLYF.

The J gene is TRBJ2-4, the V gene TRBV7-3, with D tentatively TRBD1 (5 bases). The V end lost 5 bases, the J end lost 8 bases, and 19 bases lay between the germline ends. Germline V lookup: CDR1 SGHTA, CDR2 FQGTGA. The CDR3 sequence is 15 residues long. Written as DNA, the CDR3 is TGTGCCAGCAGCCCCCGTGCAGGGCCCATGTACATTCAGTACTTC. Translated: CASSPRAGPMYIQYF.

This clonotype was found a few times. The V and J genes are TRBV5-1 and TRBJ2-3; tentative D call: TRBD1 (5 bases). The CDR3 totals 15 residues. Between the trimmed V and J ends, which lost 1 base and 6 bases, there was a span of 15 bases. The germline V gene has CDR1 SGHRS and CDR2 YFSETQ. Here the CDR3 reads CASSLRQGSMDTQYF. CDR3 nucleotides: TGCGCCAGCAGCTTGAGGCAGGGTAGCATGGATACGCAGTATTTT.

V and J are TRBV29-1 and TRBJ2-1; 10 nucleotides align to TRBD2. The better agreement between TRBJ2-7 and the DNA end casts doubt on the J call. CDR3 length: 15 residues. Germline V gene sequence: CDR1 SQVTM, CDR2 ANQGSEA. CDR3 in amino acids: CSVVQVGLAGAEQYF. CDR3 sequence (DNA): TGCAGCGTTGTTCAAGTGGGGCTAGCGGGGGCCGAGCAGTACTTC.

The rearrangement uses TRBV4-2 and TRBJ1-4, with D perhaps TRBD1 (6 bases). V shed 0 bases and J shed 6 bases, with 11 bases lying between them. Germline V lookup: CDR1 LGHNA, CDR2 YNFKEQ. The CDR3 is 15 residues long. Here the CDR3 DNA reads TGTGCCAGCAGCCAAGATCCCGGACAGTATGAAAAACTGTTTTTT. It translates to CASSQDPGQYEKLFF.

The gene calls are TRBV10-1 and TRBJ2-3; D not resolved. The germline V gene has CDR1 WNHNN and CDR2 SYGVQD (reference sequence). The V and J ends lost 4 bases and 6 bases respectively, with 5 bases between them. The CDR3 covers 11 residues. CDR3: CASSAGDTQYF. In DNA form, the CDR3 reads TGCGCCAGCAGTGCCGGGGATACGCAGTATTTT.

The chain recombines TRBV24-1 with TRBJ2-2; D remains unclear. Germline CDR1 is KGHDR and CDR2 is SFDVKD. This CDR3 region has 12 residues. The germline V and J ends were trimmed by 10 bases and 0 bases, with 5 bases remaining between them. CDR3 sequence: CATGSNTGELFF. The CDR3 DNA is TGTGCCACAGGGTCGAACACCGGGGAGCTGTTTTTT.

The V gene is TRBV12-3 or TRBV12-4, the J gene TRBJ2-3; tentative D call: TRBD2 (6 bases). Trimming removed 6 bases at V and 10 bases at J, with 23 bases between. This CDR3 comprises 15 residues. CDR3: CASSPSGAESSAQYF. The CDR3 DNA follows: TGTGCCAGCAGCCCTTCGGGAGCCGAGTCGTCGGCGCAGTATTTT.

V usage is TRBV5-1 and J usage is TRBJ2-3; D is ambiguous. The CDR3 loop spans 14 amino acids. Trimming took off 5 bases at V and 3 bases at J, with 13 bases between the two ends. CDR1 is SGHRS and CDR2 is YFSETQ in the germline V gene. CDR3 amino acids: CASRAALGTDTQYF. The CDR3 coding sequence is TGCGCCAGCAGGGCCGCCCTAGGGACAGATACGCAGTATTTT.

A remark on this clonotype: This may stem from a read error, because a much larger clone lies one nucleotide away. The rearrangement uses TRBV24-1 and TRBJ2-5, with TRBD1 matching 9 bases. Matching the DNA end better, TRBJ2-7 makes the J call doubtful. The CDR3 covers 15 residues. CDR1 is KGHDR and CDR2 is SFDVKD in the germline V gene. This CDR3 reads CATSDPGTGTNEQYF. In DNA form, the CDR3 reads TGTGCCACCAGTGATCCGGGGACAGGGACTAACGAGCAGTACTTC.

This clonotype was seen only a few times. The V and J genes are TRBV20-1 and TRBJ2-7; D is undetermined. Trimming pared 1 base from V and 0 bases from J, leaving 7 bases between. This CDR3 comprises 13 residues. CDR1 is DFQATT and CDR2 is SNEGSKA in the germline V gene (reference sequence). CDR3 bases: TGCAGTGCTAGAGGGCCCCCCTCCTACGAGCAGTACTTC. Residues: CSARGPPSYEQYF.

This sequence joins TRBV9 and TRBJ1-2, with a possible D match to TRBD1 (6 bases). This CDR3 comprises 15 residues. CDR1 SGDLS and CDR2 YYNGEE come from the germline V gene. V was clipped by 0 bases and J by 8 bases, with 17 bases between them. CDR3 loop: CASSVEGRPRGGYTF. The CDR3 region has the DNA TGTGCCAGCAGCGTAGAAGGGCGGCCTAGGGGGGGCTACACCTTC.

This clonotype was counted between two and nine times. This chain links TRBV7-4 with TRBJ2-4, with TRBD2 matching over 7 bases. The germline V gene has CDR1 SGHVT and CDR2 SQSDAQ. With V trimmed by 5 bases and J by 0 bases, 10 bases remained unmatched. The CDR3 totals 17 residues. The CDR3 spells CASSQSGLAVAKNIQYF. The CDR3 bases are TGTGCCAGCAGCCAGTCGGGCCTAGCGGTAGCCAAAAACATTCAGTACTTC. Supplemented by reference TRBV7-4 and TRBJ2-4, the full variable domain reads GAGVSQSPRYKVAKRGRDVALRCDSISGHVTLYWYRQTLGQGSEVLTYSQSDAQRDKSGRPSGRFSAERPERSVSTLKIQRTEQGDSAVYLCASSQSGLAVAKNIQYFGAGTRLSVL.

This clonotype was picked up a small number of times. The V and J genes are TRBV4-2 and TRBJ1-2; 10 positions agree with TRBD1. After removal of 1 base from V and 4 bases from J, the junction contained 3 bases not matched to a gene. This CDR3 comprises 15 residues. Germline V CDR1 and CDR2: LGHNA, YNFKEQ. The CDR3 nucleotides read TGTGCCAGCAGCCAAGGGACAGGGGGACTCTATGGCTACACCTTC. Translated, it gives CASSQGTGGLYGYTF.

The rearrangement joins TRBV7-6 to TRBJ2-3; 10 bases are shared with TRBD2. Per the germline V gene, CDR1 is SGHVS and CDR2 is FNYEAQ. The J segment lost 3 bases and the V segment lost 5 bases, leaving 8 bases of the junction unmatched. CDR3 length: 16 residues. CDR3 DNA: TGTGCCAGCAGCACAAGCGGGGGGGCCAGGACAGATACGCAGTATTTT. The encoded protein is CASSTSGGARTDTQYF.

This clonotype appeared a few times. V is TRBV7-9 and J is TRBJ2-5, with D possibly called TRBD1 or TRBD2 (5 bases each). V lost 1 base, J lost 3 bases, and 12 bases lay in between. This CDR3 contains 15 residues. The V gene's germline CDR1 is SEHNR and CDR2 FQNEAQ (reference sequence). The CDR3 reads CASSLGGASKETQYF. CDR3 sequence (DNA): TGTGCCAGCAGCTTAGGAGGGGCTAGTAAAGAGACCCAGTACTTC.

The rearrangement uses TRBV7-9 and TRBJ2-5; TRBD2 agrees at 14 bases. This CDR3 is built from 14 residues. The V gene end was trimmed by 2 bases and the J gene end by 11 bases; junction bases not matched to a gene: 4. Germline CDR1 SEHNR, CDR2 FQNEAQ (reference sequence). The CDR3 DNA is TGTGCCAGCAGCTTATCGGGACTAGCGGGAGAGCAGTACTTC. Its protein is CASSLSGLAGEQYF. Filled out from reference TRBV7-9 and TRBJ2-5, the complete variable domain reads DTGVSQNPRHKITKRGQNVTFRCDPISEHNRLYWYRQTLGQGPEFLTYFQNEAQLEKSRLLSDRFSAERPKGSFSTLEIQRTEQGDSAMYLCASSLSGLAGEQYFGPGTRLLVL.

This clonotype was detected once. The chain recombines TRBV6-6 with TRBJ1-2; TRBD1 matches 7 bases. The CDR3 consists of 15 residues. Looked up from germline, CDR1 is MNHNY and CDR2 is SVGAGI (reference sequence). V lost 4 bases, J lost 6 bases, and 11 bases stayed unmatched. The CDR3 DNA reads TGTGCCAGCAGTTCACCGACAGGGCGGTTTGATGGCTACACCTTC. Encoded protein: CASSSPTGRFDGYTF.

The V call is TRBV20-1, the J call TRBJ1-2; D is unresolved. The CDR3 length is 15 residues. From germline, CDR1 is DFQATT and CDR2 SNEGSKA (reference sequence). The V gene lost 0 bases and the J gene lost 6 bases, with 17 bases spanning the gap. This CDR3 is CSARDEHRKGNGYTF. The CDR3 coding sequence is TGCAGTGCTAGAGATGAGCACCGCAAAGGAAATGGCTACACCTTC.